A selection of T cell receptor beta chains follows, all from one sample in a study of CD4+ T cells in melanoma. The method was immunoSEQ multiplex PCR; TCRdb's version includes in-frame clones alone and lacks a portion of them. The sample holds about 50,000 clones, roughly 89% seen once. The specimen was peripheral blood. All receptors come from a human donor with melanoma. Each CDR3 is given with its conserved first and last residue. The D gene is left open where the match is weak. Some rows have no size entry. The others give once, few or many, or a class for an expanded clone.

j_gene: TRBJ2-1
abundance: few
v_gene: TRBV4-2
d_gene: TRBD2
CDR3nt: TGTGCCAGCAGCCAGGGACTAGCGGAGTCCGGTGAGCAGTTCTTC
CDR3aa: CASSQGLAESGEQFF

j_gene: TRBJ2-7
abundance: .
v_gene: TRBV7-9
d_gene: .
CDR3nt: TGTGCCAGCAGCTCGTCAGGAGGGACCGGGTTATGGACCTACGAGCAGTACTTC
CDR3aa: CASSSSGGTGLWTYEQYF

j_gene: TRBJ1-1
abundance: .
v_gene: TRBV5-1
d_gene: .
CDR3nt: TGCGCCAGCAGTTCGGACACCTCAACTGAAGCTTTCTTT
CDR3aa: CASSSDTSTEAFF

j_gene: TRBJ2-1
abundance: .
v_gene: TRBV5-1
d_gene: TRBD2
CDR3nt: TGCGCCAGCAGCTTGATGGCGGGGGGGCTTTGGTATGAGCAGTTCTTC
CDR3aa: CASSLMAGGLWYEQFF

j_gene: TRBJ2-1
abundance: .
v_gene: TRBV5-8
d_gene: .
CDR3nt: TGTGCCAGCAGCCTACCCGGGAGTGAGCAGTTCTTC
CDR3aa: CASSLPGSEQFF

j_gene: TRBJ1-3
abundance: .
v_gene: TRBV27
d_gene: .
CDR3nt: TGTGCCAGCAGACCGGCCTCGACTCAGCTCTCTGGAAACACCATATATTTT
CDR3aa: CASRPASTQLSGNTIYF

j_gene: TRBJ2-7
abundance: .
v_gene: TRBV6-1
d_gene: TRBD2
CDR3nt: TGTGCCAGTCTAGCGGGGGGTCCCTACGAGCAGTACTTC
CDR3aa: CASLAGGPYEQYF

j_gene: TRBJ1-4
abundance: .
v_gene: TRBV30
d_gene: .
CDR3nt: TGTGCCTGGAGTGTACTTCGCAGGATTGCAACTAATGAAAAACTGTTTTTT
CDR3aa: CAWSVLRRIATNEKLFF

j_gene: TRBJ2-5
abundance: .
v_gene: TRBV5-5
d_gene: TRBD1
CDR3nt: TGTGCCAGCAGCTTGAAAGGACAGGGGAGAGGGGAGACCCAGTACTTC
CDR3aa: CASSLKGQGRGETQYF

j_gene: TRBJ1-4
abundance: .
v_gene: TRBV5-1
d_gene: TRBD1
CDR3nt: TGCGCCAGCAGCTTGACTCCCACGAGATCCTCACAGGGGCTGTTTTTT
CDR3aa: CASSLTPTRSSQGLFF

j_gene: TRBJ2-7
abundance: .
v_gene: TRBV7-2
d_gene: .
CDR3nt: TGTGCCAGCAGCTTAGCCCTCTTTGGCCACGAGCAGTACTTC
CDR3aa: CASSLALFGHEQYF

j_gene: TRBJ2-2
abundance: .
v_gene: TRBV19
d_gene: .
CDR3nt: TGTGCCAGTAGTAAGGTCCCCCCAGTTTTTACCAGGGCCACCGGGGAGCTGTTTTTT
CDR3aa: CASSKVPPVFTRATGELFF

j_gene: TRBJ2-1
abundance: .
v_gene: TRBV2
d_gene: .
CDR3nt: TGTGCCAGCAGGACGTACAATGAGCAGTTCTTC
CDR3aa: CASRTYNEQFF

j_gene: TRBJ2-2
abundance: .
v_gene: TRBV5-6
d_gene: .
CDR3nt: TGTGCCAGCTCTTCCCGGACGGGAAGGGTGAACACCGGGGAGCTGTTTTTT
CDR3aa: CASSSRTGRVNTGELFF

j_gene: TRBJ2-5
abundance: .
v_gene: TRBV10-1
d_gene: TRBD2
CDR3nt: TGCGCCAGCAGGTCTAGCGGGGGGGCCTGGACCCAGTACTTC
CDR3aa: CASRSSGGAWTQYF

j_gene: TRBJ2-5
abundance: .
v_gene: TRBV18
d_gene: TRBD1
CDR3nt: TGTGCCAGCTCACCACCCTTGGGACAGGGGTCTGGAGAGACCCAGTACTTC
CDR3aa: CASSPPLGQGSGETQYF

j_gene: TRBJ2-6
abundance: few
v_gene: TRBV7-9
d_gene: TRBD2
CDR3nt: TGTGCCAGCTCCCTAAGCGGGGCGAACTCTGGGGCCAACGTCCTGACTTTC
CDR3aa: CASSLSGANSGANVLTF

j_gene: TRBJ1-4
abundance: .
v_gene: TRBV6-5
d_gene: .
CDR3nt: TGTGCCAGCAGTACTGCAACTAATGAAAAACTGTTTTTT
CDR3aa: CASSTATNEKLFF

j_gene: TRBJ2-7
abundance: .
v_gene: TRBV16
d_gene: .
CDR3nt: TGTGCCAGCAGCTTTAACAGGGTCTACGAGCAGTACTTC
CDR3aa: CASSFNRVYEQYF

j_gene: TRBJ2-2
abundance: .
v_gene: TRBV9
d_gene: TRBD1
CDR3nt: TGTGCCAGCAGCGGCCGGGACAGGGGTCTTGGCGGGGAGCTGTTTTTT
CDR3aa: CASSGRDRGLGGELFF

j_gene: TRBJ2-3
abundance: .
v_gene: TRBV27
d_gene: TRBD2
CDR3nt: TGTGCCAGCAGTTTATTGTTGACTAGCGGGGGGGCAGATACGCAGTATTTT
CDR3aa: CASSLLLTSGGADTQYF

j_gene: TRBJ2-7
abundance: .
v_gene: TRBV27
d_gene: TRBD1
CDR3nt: TGTGCCAGCAGTCGATCCGGGACAGGTCCCCACGAGCAGTACTTC
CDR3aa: CASSRSGTGPHEQYF

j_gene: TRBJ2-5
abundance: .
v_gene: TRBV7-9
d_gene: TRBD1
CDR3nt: TGTGCCAGCAGCTTCGGACAGGGTTTCGAAGAGACCCAGTACTTC
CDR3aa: CASSFGQGFEETQYF

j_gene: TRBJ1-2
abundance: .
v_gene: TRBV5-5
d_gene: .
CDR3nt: TGTGCCAGCAGCACGGCGGTCAGAGCTAACTATGGCTACACCTTC
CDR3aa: CASSTAVRANYGYTF

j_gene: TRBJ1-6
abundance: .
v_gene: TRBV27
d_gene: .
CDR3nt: TGTGCCAGCAGCCACCACGACTCCTATAATTCACCCCTCCACTTT
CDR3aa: CASSHHDSYNSPLHF

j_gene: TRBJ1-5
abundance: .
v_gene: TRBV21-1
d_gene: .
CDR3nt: TGTGCCAGCAGCAAACAGGGGACTCGGGGCAATCAGTCCCAGCATTTT
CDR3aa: CASSKQGTRGNQSQHF

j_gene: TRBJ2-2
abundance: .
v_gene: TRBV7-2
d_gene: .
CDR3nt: TGTGCCAGCAGCTTAGAGGTCCGGACGGCCGGGGAGCTGTTTTTT
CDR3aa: CASSLEVRTAGELFF

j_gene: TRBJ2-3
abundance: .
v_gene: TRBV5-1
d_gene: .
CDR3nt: TGCGCCAGCAGCTTGACCAGCACAGATACGCAGTATTTT
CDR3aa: CASSLTSTDTQYF

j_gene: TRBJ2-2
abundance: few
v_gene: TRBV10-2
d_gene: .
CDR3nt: TGCGCCGGGGGAGGGACAGGGAACACCGGGGAGCTGTTTTTT
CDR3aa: CAGGGTGNTGELFF

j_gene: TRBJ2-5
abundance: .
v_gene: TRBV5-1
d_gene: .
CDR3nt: TGCGCCAGCAGCATACAGGTGTCTCAAGAGACCCAGTACTTC
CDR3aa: CASSIQVSQETQYF

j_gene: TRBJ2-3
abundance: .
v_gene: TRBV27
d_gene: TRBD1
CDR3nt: TGTGCCAGCAGTTACCGGGACAGGGCGAGGGATACGCAGTATTTT
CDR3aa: CASSYRDRARDTQYF

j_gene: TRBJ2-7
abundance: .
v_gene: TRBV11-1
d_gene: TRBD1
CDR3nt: TGTGCCAGCAGCTTAGCCCCGACAGGGAACCACGAGCAGTACTTC
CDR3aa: CASSLAPTGNHEQYF

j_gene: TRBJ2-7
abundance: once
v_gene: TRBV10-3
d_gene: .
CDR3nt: TGTGCCATCACCGAGGGCAGGGGTGGGTACGAGCAGTACTTC
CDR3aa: CAITEGRGGYEQYF

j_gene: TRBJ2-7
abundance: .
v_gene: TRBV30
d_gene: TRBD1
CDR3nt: TGTGCCTGGAATCGACAGGGGACCTACGAGCAGTACTTC
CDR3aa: CAWNRQGTYEQYF

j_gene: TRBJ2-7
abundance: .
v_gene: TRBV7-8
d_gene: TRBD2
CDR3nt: TGTGCCAGCAGCTTAAGGGAGGGTCCCTCCTACGAGCAGTACTTC
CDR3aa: CASSLREGPSYEQYF

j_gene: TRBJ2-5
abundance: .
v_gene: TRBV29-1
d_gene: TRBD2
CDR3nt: TGCAGCGGCGGGGGGGGGCCGGGGGAGACCCAGTACTTC
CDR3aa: CSGGGGPGETQYF

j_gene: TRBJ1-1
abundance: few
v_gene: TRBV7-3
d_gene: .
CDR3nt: TGTGCCAGCAGCTTAGAGGGGAGAACTGAAGCTTTCTTT
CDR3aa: CASSLEGRTEAFF

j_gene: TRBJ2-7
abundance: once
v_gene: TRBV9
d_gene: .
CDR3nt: TGTGCCAGCAGCGTTTCGCCGGAAAGCTCCTACGAGCAGTACTTC
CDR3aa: CASSVSPESSYEQYF

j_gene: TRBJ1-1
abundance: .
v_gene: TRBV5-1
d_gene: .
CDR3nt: TGCGCCAGCAGCCTGCAGGGGTGGACTGAAGCTTTCTTT
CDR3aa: CASSLQGWTEAFF

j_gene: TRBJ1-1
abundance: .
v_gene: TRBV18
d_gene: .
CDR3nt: TGTGCCAGCTCACCAGGGACGAACACTGAAGCTTTCTTT
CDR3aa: CASSPGTNTEAFF

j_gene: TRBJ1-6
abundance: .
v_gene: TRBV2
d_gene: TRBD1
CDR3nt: TGTGCCAGCAGTGCCCGACAGGGGGCGATGAGCTCACCCCTCCACTTT
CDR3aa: CASSARQGAMSSPLHF

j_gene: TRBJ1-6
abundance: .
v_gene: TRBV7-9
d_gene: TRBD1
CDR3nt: TGTGCCAGCAGCTTAGCAGCGGGACAGGGGAATTCACCCCTCCACTTT
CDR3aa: CASSLAAGQGNSPLHF

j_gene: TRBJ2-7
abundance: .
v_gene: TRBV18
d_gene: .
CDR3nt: TGTGCCAGCTCACCACTTAGTGCTGAGCAGTACTTC
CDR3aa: CASSPLSAEQYF

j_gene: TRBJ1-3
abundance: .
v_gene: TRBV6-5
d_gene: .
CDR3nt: TGTGCCAGCACCCCCGGATCCTTCTCTGGAAACACCATATATTTT
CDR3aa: CASTPGSFSGNTIYF

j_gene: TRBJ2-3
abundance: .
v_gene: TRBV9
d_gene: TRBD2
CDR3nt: TGTGCCAGCAGCGTACGGGGGGGCACAGATACGCAGTATTTT
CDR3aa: CASSVRGGTDTQYF

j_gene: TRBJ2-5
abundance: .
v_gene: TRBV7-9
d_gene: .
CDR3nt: TGTGCCAGCAGAGACCAGGGGAGGGAGACCCAGTACTTC
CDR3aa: CASRDQGRETQYF

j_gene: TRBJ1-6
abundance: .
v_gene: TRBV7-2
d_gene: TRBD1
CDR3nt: TGTGCCAGCAGCTTAGGGGCGGGACAGAAAAATTCACCCCTCCACTTT
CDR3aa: CASSLGAGQKNSPLHF

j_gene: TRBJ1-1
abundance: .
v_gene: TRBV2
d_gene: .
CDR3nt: TGTGCCAGCAGTGAAGGGAACACTGAAGCTTTCTTT
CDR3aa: CASSEGNTEAFF

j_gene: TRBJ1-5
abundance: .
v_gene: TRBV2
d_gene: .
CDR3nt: TGTGCCAGCAGTGGAACGGGGGGCAATCAGCCCCAGCATTTT
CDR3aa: CASSGTGGNQPQHF

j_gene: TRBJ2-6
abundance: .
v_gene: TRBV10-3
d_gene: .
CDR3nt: TGTGCCATCAGGGAGACTGGGGCCAACGTCCTGACTTTC
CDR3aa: CAIRETGANVLTF

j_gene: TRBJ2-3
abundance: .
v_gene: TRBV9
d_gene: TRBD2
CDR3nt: TGTGCCAGCAGCCCCCAGACTAGCGGGGGCACAGATACGCAGTATTTT
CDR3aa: CASSPQTSGGTDTQYF

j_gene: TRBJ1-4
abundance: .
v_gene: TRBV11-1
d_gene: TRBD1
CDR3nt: TGTGCCAGCAGCCCGGACAGGGGAAATGAAAAACTGTTTTTT
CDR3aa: CASSPDRGNEKLFF

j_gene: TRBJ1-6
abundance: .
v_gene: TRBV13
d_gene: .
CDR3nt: TGTGCCAGCAGCTTAGGCGCATGGGATTCACCCCTCCACTTT
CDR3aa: CASSLGAWDSPLHF

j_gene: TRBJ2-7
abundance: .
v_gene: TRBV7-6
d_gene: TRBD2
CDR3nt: TGTGCCAGCAGCTTAGCTGGACTAGCGGGGGCCTACGAGCAGTACTTC
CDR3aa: CASSLAGLAGAYEQYF

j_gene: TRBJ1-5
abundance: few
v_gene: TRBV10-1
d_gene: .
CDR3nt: TGCGCCAGCACCCCTATTTGGCGGCCCCAGCATTTT
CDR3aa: CASTPIWRPQHF

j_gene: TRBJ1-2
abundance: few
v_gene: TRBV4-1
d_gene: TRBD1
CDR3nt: TGCGCCAGCAGCCAAGATCTAGGGACAGGGGGATCGGCTGGCTACACCTTC
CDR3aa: CASSQDLGTGGSAGYTF

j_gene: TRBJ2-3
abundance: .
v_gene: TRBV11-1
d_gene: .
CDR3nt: TGTGCCAGCAGCCCAAATCGGGGAGCAGATACGCAGTATTTT
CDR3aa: CASSPNRGADTQYF